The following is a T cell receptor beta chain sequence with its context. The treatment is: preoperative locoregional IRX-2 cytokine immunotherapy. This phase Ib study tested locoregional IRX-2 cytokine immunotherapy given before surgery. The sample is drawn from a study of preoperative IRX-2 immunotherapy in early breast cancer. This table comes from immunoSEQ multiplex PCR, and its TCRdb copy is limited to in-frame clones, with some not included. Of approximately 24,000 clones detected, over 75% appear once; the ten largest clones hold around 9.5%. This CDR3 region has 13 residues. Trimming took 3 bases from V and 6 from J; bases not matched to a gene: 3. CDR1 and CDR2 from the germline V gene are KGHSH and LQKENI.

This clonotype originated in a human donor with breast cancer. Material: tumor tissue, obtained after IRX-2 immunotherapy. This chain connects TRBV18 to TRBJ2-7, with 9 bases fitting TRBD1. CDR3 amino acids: CASSPRDRAEQYF. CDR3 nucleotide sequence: TGTGCCAGCTCACCGCGGGACAGGGCCGAGCAGTACTTC.